These 7 T cell receptor beta chains were sequenced from one sample in a study of immune cell composition in non-small cell lung cancer. Normal lung was sampled as far from the tumour as possible, at least 3 cm. Using immunoSEQ multiplex PCR, the repertoire was profiled, and TCRdb retains in-frame clones only, with some absent. Counted here are over 7,500 clones, roughly 80% occurring once; the ten biggest clones make up about 13%. Sequencing was performed on non-adjacent lung tissue. All receptors come from a human donor with non-small cell lung cancer.

The CDR3 nucleotides are TGTGCCAGCAGCTTAGCCGGCGGTCAGGGGCGCATGGGAAACATTCAGTACTTC. Amino acid sequence: CASSLAGGQGRMGNIQYF. V gene TRBV7-2 combines with J gene TRBJ2-4; D perhaps matches TRBD1 (6 bases). Per germline, CDR1 SGHTA and CDR2 FQGNSA. This CDR3 region has 18 residues. V lost 0 bases and J 6 bases, leaving 21 bases between the germline ends.

The sample holds a few counts of this clone. CDR3 sequence reads: CAISEDQGMNTEAFF. As DNA, the CDR3 is TGTGCCATCAGTGAGGACCAGGGAATGAACACTGAAGCTTTCTTT. The chain carries TRBV10-3 and TRBJ1-1; the D gene is possibly TRBD1 (5 bases). With 2 bases removed from V and 0 bases from J, the gap between germline ends came to 10 bases. The CDR3 covers 15 residues. Germline assignment: CDR1 ENHRY and CDR2 SYGVKD.

CDR3 residues: CASSFPTSEGRELFF. The CDR3 DNA reads TGTGCCAGCAGCTTCCCTACTAGCGAGGGTAGGGAGCTGTTTTTT. V gene TRBV7-2 combines with J gene TRBJ2-2, with TRBD2 identical over 7 bases. V trimming: 3 bases; J trimming: 9 bases; junction bases outside the gene matches: 10. The germline V gene encodes CDR1 SGHTA and CDR2 FQGNSA. CDR3 size: 15 residues.

The chain recombines TRBV4-3 with TRBJ1-1; D gene uncertain. Trimming took off 0 bases at V and 5 bases at J, with 16 bases between the two ends. This CDR3 has 16 residues. Germline V gives CDR1 LGHNA, CDR2 YSLEER. The CDR3 region is CASSQDFPAIRTEAFF. CDR3 in DNA: TGCGCCAGCAGCCAAGACTTCCCGGCGATCAGGACTGAAGCTTTCTTT.

The rearrangement joins TRBV27 to TRBJ1-6, with 7 nucleotides matching TRBD1. V lost 5 bases to trimming and J lost 0 bases; unmatched junction nucleotides: 13. The germline gives CDR1 MNHEY, CDR2 SMNVEV (reference sequence). The CDR3 runs 19 residues. The CDR3, as DNA: TGTGCCAGCAGTCCCGCCCTACAGGGGTCGAGCTCCTATAATTCACCCCTCCACTTT. Encoded protein: CASSPALQGSSSYNSPLHF.

The chain carries TRBV30 and TRBJ1-5; the match to TRBD1 covers 7 bases. Germline CDR1 is GTSNPN and CDR2 is SVGIG (reference sequence). V dropped 1 base and J dropped 7; count of bases not matched to a gene: 10. The length of the CDR3 is 15 residues. Here the CDR3 reads CAWSEADREIQPQHF. The CDR3 region has the DNA TGTGCCTGGAGTGAAGCTGACAGGGAGATCCAGCCCCAGCATTTT.

This chain's CDR3 is CASSFLPHPSTDTQYF. DNA for the CDR3: TGTGCCAGCAGTTTCCTTCCCCACCCTAGCACAGATACGCAGTATTTT. The rearrangement links TRBV27 to TRBJ2-3; D is unresolved. The V end was cut by 3 bases, the J end by 0 bases, with 13 bases between. The CDR3 runs 16 residues. CDR1 is MNHEY and CDR2 is SMNVEV in the germline V gene (reference sequence).